This T cell receptor (beta chain) is from a study of control samples from healthy donors and cancer patients. Sequenced by immunoSEQ multiplex PCR; TCRdb stores in-frame clones only, minus some. In the table there are about 140,000 clones, roughly nine tenths of which are singletons. With 8 bases removed from V and 7 bases from J, the gap between germline ends came to 12 bases. The CDR3 contains 11 residues. Germline CDR1 and CDR2: SGHVS and FNYEAQ. The TCR originated in a man aged 18 to 29 in good health. Material: blood. The rearrangement uses TRBV7-6 and TRBJ2-7; D could derive from TRBD1 or TRBD2 (5 bases each). As DNA, the CDR3 is TGTGCCAGCTCCGACGGGACGGAGCAGTACTTC. Its protein is CASSDGTEQYF.